The 18 T cell receptor beta chains given below trace back to one sample, sequenced in a study of T cells in Graves' hyperthyroidism and ophthalmopathy. RNA transcripts provided the source from which TCR beta CDR3 regions were amplified. First-round RT-PCR of the TCR CDR3 relied on the HTBI primer set. Via MiXCR, TCRdb re-called the multiplex PCR reads, giving one row per CDR3 protein. The sample yields under 450,000 distinct CDR3 sequences, approximately 15% seen once. Specimen: blood. The receptors here all came from a woman in her late teens or twenties with Graves' hyperthyroidism.

This chain connects TRBV3-1 to TRBJ2-1, with TRBD2 matching 12 bases. TRBJ2-7 explains the end of the DNA better; the J call may be wrong. Germline CDR1 is LGHDT and CDR2 is YNNKEL (reference sequence). This CDR3 is built from 17 residues. CDR3 sequence: CASSQEASGGVHNEQYF. The CDR3 DNA reads as TGTGCCAGCAGCCAAGAGGCTAGCGGGGGGGTTCACAATGAGCAGTACTTC.

The chain couples TRBV5-5 to TRBJ1-3, with D possibly matching TRBD1 (5 bases). The CDR3 consists of 17 residues. V lost 1 base, J lost 0 bases, and 14 bases lay in between. Per germline, CDR1 SGHKS and CDR2 YYEKEE (reference sequence). For the CDR3, the DNA is TGTGCCAGCAGCTTGTTCTCAGGGCAATACTCTGGAAACACCATATATTTT. It yields the protein CASSLFSGQYSGNTIYF. Drawing the rest from reference TRBV5-5 and TRBJ1-3, the complete variable domain is DAGVTQSPTHLIKTRGQQVTLRCSPISGHKSVSWYQQVLGQGPQFIFQYYEKEERGRGNFPDRFSARQFPNYSSELNVNALLLGDSALYLCASSLFSGQYSGNTIYFGEGSWLTVV.

The V call is TRBV19, the J call TRBJ2-2; 8 bases are shared with TRBD1. The germline CDR1 and CDR2 sequences are LNHDA and SQIVND (reference sequence). After removal of 6 bases from V and 2 bases from J, the junction contained 8 bases not matched to a gene. The CDR3 contains 16 residues. The CDR3 DNA reads as TGTGCCAGTAGAGGTCGGGACAGGATAAACACCGGGGAGCTGTTTTTT. Protein: CASRGRDRINTGELFF.

This clonotype was observed at least ten times. The chain has TRBV30 and TRBJ1-5, with D possibly being TRBD1 (6 bases). Germline CDR1 and CDR2: GTSNPN and SVGIG (reference sequence). V was cut by 4 bases and J by 0 bases, with 13 bases left in between. The CDR3 runs 15 residues. DNA of the CDR3: TGTGCCTGGAATGGGGGGACACTTAGCAATCAGCCCCAGCATTTT. This encodes CAWNGGTLSNQPQHF.

This clonotype was picked up a small number of times. The chain carries TRBV9 and TRBJ1-3; TRBD1 aligns across 9 bases. The J segment lost 2 bases and the V segment lost 5 bases, leaving 8 bases of the junction unmatched. The CDR3 totals 16 residues. Germline CDR1 SGDLS, CDR2 YYNGEE. This CDR3 reads CASSIGQGRPGNTIYF. The CDR3 coding sequence is TGTGCCAGCAGTATCGGACAGGGGCGTCCTGGAAACACCATATATTTT.

The chain has TRBV3-1 and TRBJ1-4, with TRBD1 matching over 8 bases. The germline V gene encodes CDR1 LGHDT and CDR2 YNNKEL (reference sequence). This CDR3 has 16 residues. The J segment lost 8 bases and the V segment lost 1 base, leaving 9 bases of the junction unmatched. The CDR3 sequence is CASSQGPGTGSEKLFF. The CDR3 DNA sequence: TGTGCCAGCAGCCAAGGCCCCGGGACAGGCTCCGAAAAACTGTTTTTT.

This clonotype was observed many times. V is TRBV12-3 or TRBV12-4 and J is TRBJ1-1, with no clear D. This CDR3 spans 16 amino acids. The ends were cut back, 3 bases at V and 6 bases at J, with 20 bases in the middle. As DNA, the CDR3 is TGTGCCAGCAGTTTTATGTTGGTGTCCGGGAGGCCTGAAGCTTTCTTT. Amino acids: CASSFMLVSGRPEAFF.

This clonotype was observed many times. This may be a read error, as it is one base from a much larger clone. The chain couples TRBV24-1 to TRBJ1-5, with D unclear. The CDR3 contains 13 residues. CDR1 KGHDR and CDR2 SFDVKD come from the germline V gene. The ends were cut back, 4 bases at V and 0 bases at J, with 3 bases in the middle. The CDR3: CATSENSNQPQHF. CDR3 sequence (DNA): TGTGCCACCAGTGAGAATAGCAATCAGCCCCAGCATTTT.

This clonotype was detected many times. This chain links TRBV27 with TRBJ2-1; 9 bases align to TRBD1. This CDR3 spans 17 amino acids. Germline CDR1 MNHEY, CDR2 SMNVEV (reference sequence). The V segment lost 5 bases and the J segment 6 bases; nucleotides outside the gene matches: 14. The CDR3 bases are TGTGCCAGCAGTGAGGACCTCCCGGGACAGGGTTTCAATGAGCAGTTCTTC. Translated, it gives CASSEDLPGQGFNEQFF.

The chain recombines TRBV11-2 with TRBJ1-1; perhaps TRBD1 as D (6 bases). Trimming cost V 2 bases and J 6 bases, with 13 bases left between them. This CDR3 region has 14 residues. Germline CDR1 and CDR2: SGHAT and FQNNGV. CDR3 DNA sequence: TGTGCCAGCAGCTTAAGGACAGTCTCCGCTGAAGCTTTCTTT. Its translation: CASSLRTVSAEAFF.

Ten or more counts support this clonotype. The chain combines TRBV3-1 with TRBJ1-1, with 10 positions matching TRBD1. V lost 0 bases and J lost 0; bases outside the gene matches: 4. Per germline, CDR1 LGHDT and CDR2 YNNKEL (reference sequence). The CDR3 has 17 amino acids. The CDR3 sequence is CASSQDSTGGLNTEAFF. The CDR3 region has the DNA TGTGCCAGCAGCCAAGATTCGACAGGGGGCCTGAACACTGAAGCTTTCTTT.

The sample holds many counts of this clonotype. The CDR3 nucleotides are TGTGCCAGTAGTATGAGCGCGGGGCAAGGCTACACCTTC. Residues: CASSMSAGQGYTF. The J gene is TRBJ1-2, the V gene TRBV19; a possible D gene is TRBD1 (5 bases). V lost 3 bases and J 8 bases, leaving 13 bases between the germline ends. Per germline, CDR1 LNHDA and CDR2 SQIVND (reference sequence). The CDR3 length is 13 residues.

There are many counts of this clonotype. The V gene is TRBV12-3 or TRBV12-4, the J gene TRBJ1-1; D may be TRBD1 (6 bases). This CDR3 has 12 amino acids. V lost 5 bases and J 4 bases, leaving 8 bases between the germline ends. The CDR3 sequence is CASSGTSTEAFF. The CDR3 bases are TGTGCCAGCAGTGGGACAAGCACTGAAGCTTTCTTT.

This clonotype showed up many times. J is TRBJ1-5 and V is TRBV12-3 or TRBV12-4, with 9 bases lining up with TRBD1. The trim removed 2 bases at V and 5 bases at J, leaving 7 bases unmatched. The CDR3 runs to 16 residues. The chain's CDR3 is CASSLSLDRGYQPQHF. The CDR3 bases are TGTGCCAGCAGTTTAAGCCTGGACAGGGGATATCAGCCCCAGCATTTT.

V is TRBV6-1 and J is TRBJ2-6, with a possible D match to TRBD1 (5 bases). Germline loops: CDR1 MNHNS, CDR2 SASEGT. The CDR3 contains 14 residues. Trimming left V 5 bases short and J 2 bases short, with 7 bases between. The CDR3 spells CASSWGTGANVLTF. The CDR3 DNA reads as TGTGCCAGCAGTTGGGGCACTGGGGCCAACGTCCTGACTTTC.

This clonotype was seen many times. V and J are TRBV7-9 and TRBJ1-1, with 8 bases fitting TRBD1. The CDR3 loop spans 16 amino acids. Germline trimming cut 7 bases from V and 3 bases from J; bases unmatched to any gene: 13. The germline V gene encodes CDR1 SEHNR and CDR2 FQNEAQ (reference sequence). The CDR3 nucleotides are TGTGCCAGCAACGTGGGAACGGGACAGGAGGACACTGAAGCTTTCTTT. It translates to CASNVGTGQEDTEAFF. Drawing the rest from reference TRBV7-9 and TRBJ1-1, the complete variable domain is DTGVSQNPRHKITKRGQNVTFRCDPISEHNRLYWYRQTLGQGPEFLTYFQNEAQLEKSRLLSDRFSAERPKGSFSTLEIQRTEQGDSAMYLCASNVGTGQEDTEAFFGQGTRLTVV.

Many counts were recorded for this clonotype. The chain links TRBV20-1 to TRBJ2-2, with a tentative D call TRBD1 (6 bases). This CDR3 is built from 13 residues. Germline values: CDR1 DFQATT, CDR2 SNEGSKA (reference sequence). V was shortened by 6 bases and J by 1 base, with 9 bases between the two germline ends. In DNA form, the CDR3 reads TGCAGTGCGAGGACAGAGAACACCGGGGAGCTGTTTTTT. Translated, it gives CSARTENTGELFF.

This clonotype was counted only a few times. The chain has TRBV18 and TRBJ1-3; D call uncertain. The germline V gene has CDR1 KGHSH and CDR2 LQKENI. Trimming removed 3 bases at V and 6 bases at J, with 6 bases between. This CDR3 is 12 amino acids long. Here the CDR3 reads CASSPQENTIYF. The DNA for the CDR3 is TGTGCCAGCTCACCGCAAGAAAACACCATATATTTT.